Listed here are 15 T cell receptor beta chains from one sample, sequenced in a study of CD8 T cells in ankylosing spondylitis. A single record per CDR3 protein comes from TCRdb applying MiXCR to the 5' RACE reads. The sample contains more than 110,000 distinct CDR3 sequences, roughly 8.4% of which appear only once. The specimen was synovial fluid, either unsorted or a sorted T cell fraction (not recorded which). These receptors were taken from a male donor with ankylosing spondylitis.

This clonotype was observed a handful of times. The rearrangement uses TRBV3-1 and TRBJ1-6; the D is unclear. This CDR3 contains 13 residues. V was shortened by 3 bases and J by 11 bases, with 11 bases between the two germline ends. CDR1 and CDR2 (germline): LGHDT, YNNKEL (reference sequence). This CDR3 is CASSQRTFTPLHF. As DNA, the CDR3 is TGTGCCAGCAGCCAGCGGACGTTTACACCCCTCCACTTT.

Regarding this clonotype: One junction end does not reproduce the germline sequence, and a read error may be involved. V gene TRBV7-7 combines with J gene TRBJ2-2; D may be TRBD2 (5 bases). CDR1 SSHAT and CDR2 FNYEAQ come from the germline V gene (reference sequence). CDR3 length: 13 residues. This CDR3 is CASSLSGGGELFF. CDR3 sequence (DNA): TGTGCTAGCAGCTTAAGTGGAGGCGGGGAGCTGTTTTTT.

The V and J genes are TRBV12-3 or TRBV12-4 and TRBJ1-1; possibly TRBD1 for D (6 bases). The CDR3 totals 14 residues. With 5 bases removed from V and 0 bases from J, the gap between germline ends came to 10 bases. The CDR3 sequence: CASSGGQMNTEAFF. The CDR3 nucleotides are TGTGCCAGCAGTGGGGGGCAAATGAACACTGAAGCTTTCTTT.

The sample holds many counts of this clonotype. The chain uses TRBV20-1 and TRBJ1-6; 9 bases line up with TRBD1. The CDR3 consists of 15 residues. Germline assignment: CDR1 DFQATT and CDR2 SNEGSKA (reference sequence). J gave up 10 bases and V 1 base, and 8 bases lay outside the gene matches. CDR3 DNA: TGCAGTGCTAGAGCCAAGGGACAGGGTGAATCACCCCTCCACTTT. Amino acid sequence: CSARAKGQGESPLHF.

This clonotype has at least ten counts. This rearrangement joins TRBV2 to TRBJ1-2; D remains ambiguous. Germline V gene lookup returns CDR1 SNHLY and CDR2 FYNNEI. Deletions cut 7 bases from V and 0 bases from J, with 12 bases between. The CDR3 contains 14 residues. This CDR3 is CASTVQLANYGYTF. CDR3 bases: TGTGCCAGCACAGTTCAGCTCGCTAACTATGGCTACACCTTC.

This clonotype showed up just a few times. The rearrangement joins TRBV5-1 to TRBJ2-3, with TRBD1 matching over 7 bases. Germline CDR1 and CDR2: SGHRS and YFSETQ. The CDR3 spans 18 residues. J gave up 5 bases and V 2 bases, and 17 bases lay outside the gene matches. CDR3 coding DNA: TGCGCCAGCAGCTTCGGGACAGCCTTCCGAGTAGGTGTAGATACGCAGTATTTT. Its protein is CASSFGTAFRVGVDTQYF.

As concerns this clonotype: One junction end does not reproduce the germline sequence, and a read error may be involved. V usage is TRBV7-7 and J usage is TRBJ2-3; 11 bases match TRBD1. The V gene's germline CDR1 is SSHAT and CDR2 FNYEAQ (reference sequence). The CDR3 is 17 amino acids. The CDR3 DNA follows: TGTGCTAGCAGCTTAGGCTTGGACAGGGGGCCAAAAGATACGCAGTATTTT. Translating gives CASSLGLDRGPKDTQYF.

Points on this clonotype: Just one base apart from a much larger clone, this may be a read error. The J gene is TRBJ2-7, the V gene TRBV28; D is perhaps TRBD2 (6 bases). Germline lookup yields CDR1 MDHEN and CDR2 SYDVKM. The V gene lost 9 bases and the J gene lost 4 bases, with 10 bases spanning the gap. This CDR3 region has 11 residues. Here the CDR3 DNA reads TGTGCCAGATACGGGGGTTACGAGCAGTACTTC. It translates to CARYGGYEQYF. Using reference TRBV28 and TRBJ2-7 for the parts outside the CDR3, the full variable domain is DVKVTQSSRYLVKRTGEKVFLECVQDMDHENMFWYRQDPGLGLRLIYFSYDVKMKEKGDIPEGYSVSREKKERFSLILESASTNQTSMYLCARYGGYEQYFGPGTRLTVT.

This clonotype was picked up many times. The chain employs TRBV20-1 and TRBJ2-4; TRBD2 matches 10 bases. The CDR3 is 14 amino acids. Germline V gene lookup returns CDR1 DFQATT and CDR2 SNEGSKA (reference sequence). Trimming cost V 0 bases and J 8 bases; bases outside gene matches: 4. The CDR3 is CSARESGRAYIQYF. The CDR3 DNA reads as TGCAGTGCTAGAGAGAGCGGGAGGGCCTACATTCAGTACTTC.

Many counts were recorded for this clonotype. The V call is TRBV4-1, the J call TRBJ2-2, with 9 bases aligning to TRBD1. The CDR3 consists of 15 residues. V trimming: 5 bases; J trimming: 2 bases; junction bases outside the gene matches: 3. Germline CDR1 is MGHRA and CDR2 is YSYEKL. The CDR3 region is CASSAGQGNTGELFF. In nucleotides, the CDR3 is TGCGCCAGCAGCGCGGGACAGGGAAACACCGGGGAGCTGTTTTTT.

Only a few counts were recorded for this clonotype. The genes are TRBV5-1 and TRBJ2-5, with TRBD1 identical over 7 bases. The CDR3 is 14 residues long. From germline, CDR1 is SGHRS and CDR2 YFSETQ. V lost 6 bases and J lost 1; bases outside the gene matches: 6. The CDR3 coding sequence is TGCGCCAGCAACAAGGGGACAGCCCAAGAGACCCAGTACTTC. It encodes CASNKGTAQETQYF. Together with reference TRBV5-1 and TRBJ2-5, the CDR3 gives the full variable domain: KAGVTQTPRYLIKTRGQQVTLSCSPISGHRSVSWYQQTPGQGLQFLFEYFSETQRNKGNFPGRFSGRQFSNSRSEMNVSTLELGDSALYLCASNKGTAQETQYFGPGTRLLVL.

This clonotype has at least ten counts. The chain links TRBV2 to TRBJ2-7; a weak D match, TRBD2 (5 bases). The V end lost 5 bases, the J end lost 6 bases, and 17 bases lay between the germline ends. Germline V gene data show CDR1 as SNHLY and CDR2 as FYNNEI. The CDR3 contains 14 residues. The CDR3 coding sequence is TGTGCCAGCAGTCTAAATTTCGGGGTTCGCGAGCAGTACTTC. This sequence encodes CASSLNFGVREQYF.

This clonotype appeared many times. This sequence joins TRBV28 and TRBJ1-2; TRBD1 is a possible D gene (5 bases). There are 17 residues in the CDR3. Germline V gene sequence: CDR1 MDHEN, CDR2 SYDVKM. Deletions cut 6 bases from V and 5 bases from J, with 25 bases between. The CDR3 is CASSSLPGTRIGYGYTF. The CDR3 DNA sequence: TGTGCCAGCAGCTCCCTTCCGGGGACCCGCATCGGGTATGGCTACACCTTC.

This clonotype has ten or more counts. V gene TRBV12-3 or TRBV12-4 combines with J gene TRBJ2-2; D may be TRBD1 (6 bases). Trimming left V 0 bases short and J 3 bases short, with 14 bases between. The CDR3 length is 17 residues. CDR3 DNA: TGTGCCAGCAGTTTAGCGCTGCTAGCAGGGGACACCGGGGAGCTGTTTTTT. Amino acid sequence: CASSLALLAGDTGELFF.

This clonotype came up many times. The chain uses TRBV2 and TRBJ2-1; D may be TRBD1 (5 bases). Between the trimmed V and J ends, which lost 6 bases and 4 bases, there was a span of 7 bases. The germline CDR1 and CDR2 sequences are SNHLY and FYNNEI. CDR3 length equals 12 residues. The CDR3 loop reads CASSRAYNEQFF. For the CDR3, the DNA is TGTGCCAGCAGCAGGGCTTACAATGAGCAGTTCTTC.